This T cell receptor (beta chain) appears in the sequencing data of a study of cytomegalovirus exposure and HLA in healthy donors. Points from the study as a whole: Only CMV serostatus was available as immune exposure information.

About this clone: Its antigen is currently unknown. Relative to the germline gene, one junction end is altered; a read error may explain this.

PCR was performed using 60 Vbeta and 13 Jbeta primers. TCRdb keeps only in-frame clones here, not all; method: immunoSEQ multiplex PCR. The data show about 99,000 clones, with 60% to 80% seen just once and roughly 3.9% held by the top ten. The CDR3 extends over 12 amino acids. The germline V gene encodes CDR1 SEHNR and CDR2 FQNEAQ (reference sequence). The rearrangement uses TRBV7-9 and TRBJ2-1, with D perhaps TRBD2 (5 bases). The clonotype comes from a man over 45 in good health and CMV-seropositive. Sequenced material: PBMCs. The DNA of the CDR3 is TGTTCCAGCCGGACTGGATACAATGAGCAGTTCTTC. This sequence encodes CSSRTGYNEQFF.